This TCR beta chain was obtained from a study of shared clonotypes between healthy human individuals. Study results and limitations: Investigators expected sequencing depth to affect clonotype sharing among donors.

Genomic DNA per cell subset filled all wells of several immunoSEQ plates. The method was immunoSEQ multiplex PCR; TCRdb's version includes in-frame clones alone and lacks a portion of them. The data contain about 2.4 million clones, roughly nine tenths of them singletons. Regarding this clone: Antigen: not known.

Trimming at V came to 7 bases and at J to 2 bases, leaving 8 bases not matched to a gene. This CDR3 comprises 14 residues. Germline V CDR1 and CDR2: LNHDA, SQIVND (reference sequence). The specimen was naive CD4+ T cells sorted from blood. Subset meaning: CD45RA+ positively selected. The chain is built from TRBV19 and TRBJ2-7; 7 nucleotides match TRBD2. This receptor was taken from a man between 18 and 35 years old in good health. The CDR3 DNA sequence: TGTGCCAGTAAAAGGACGGGAGGAGCCTACGAGCAGTACTTC. Translated, it gives CASKRTGGAYEQYF.